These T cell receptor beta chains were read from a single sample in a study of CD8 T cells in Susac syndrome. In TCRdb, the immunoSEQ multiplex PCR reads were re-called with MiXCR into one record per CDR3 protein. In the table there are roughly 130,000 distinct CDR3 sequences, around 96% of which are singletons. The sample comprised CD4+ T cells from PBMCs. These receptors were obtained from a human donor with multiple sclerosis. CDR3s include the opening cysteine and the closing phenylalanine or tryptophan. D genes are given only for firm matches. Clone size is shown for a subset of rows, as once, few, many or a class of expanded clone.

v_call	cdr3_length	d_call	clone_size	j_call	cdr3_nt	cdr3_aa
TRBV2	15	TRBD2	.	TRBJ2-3	TGTGCCAGCAGCAGGATGCGGGGGGGCACAGATACGCAGTATTTT	CASSRMRGGTDTQYF
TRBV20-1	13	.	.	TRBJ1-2	TGCAGTGTCCCGGGACTAAGGGACTATGGCTACACCTTC	CSVPGLRDYGYTF
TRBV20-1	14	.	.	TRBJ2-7	TGCAGTGCTAGTATTGGACTCGCAAGTTACGAGCAGTACTTC	CSASIGLASYEQYF
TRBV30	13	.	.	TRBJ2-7	TGTGCCTGGAGGTGGGAATCCCTAGGCGAGCAGTACTTC	CAWRWESLGEQYF
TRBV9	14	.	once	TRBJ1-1	TGTGCCAGCAGCGTAAGGGTGGGGAACACTGAAGCTTTCTTT	CASSVRVGNTEAFF
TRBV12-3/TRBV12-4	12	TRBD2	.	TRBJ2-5	TGTGCCAGCAGGCGGGGGAAAGAGACCCAGTACTTC	CASRRGKETQYF
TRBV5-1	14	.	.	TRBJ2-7	TGCGCCAGCAGCTTGGTAGCCGGAACCTACGAGCAGTACTTC	CASSLVAGTYEQYF
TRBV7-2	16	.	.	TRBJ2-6	TGTGCCAGCAGTCCCCGTGGCGGGCAGGGGGCCAACGTCCTGACTTTC	CASSPRGGQGANVLTF
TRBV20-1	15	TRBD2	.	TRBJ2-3	TGCAGTGTTACGCCCCTAGCGGCTAGCACAGATACGCAGTATTTT	CSVTPLAASTDTQYF
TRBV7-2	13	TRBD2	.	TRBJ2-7	TGTGCCAGCAGCCGCTCAGCGGGGTACGAGCAGTACTTC	CASSRSAGYEQYF
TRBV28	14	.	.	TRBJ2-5	TGTGCCAGCAGTCCCCGACTGCTCCAAGAGACCCAGTACTTC	CASSPRLLQETQYF
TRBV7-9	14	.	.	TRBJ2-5	TGTGCCAGCAGCTTTCGGTCAGCTCAAGAGACCCAGTACTTC	CASSFRSAQETQYF
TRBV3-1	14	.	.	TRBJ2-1	TGTGCCAGCAGCCAAGCTTCACGCCCCAATGAGCAGTTCTTC	CASSQASRPNEQFF
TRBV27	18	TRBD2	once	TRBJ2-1	TGTGCCAGCACCCTCTGGGCAATAACTAGCGGAAATTACAATGAGCAGTTCTTC	CASTLWAITSGNYNEQFF
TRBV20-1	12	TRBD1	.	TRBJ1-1	TGCAGTGCTGCAACCCGGGACAGAAAAGCTTTCTTT	CSAATRDRKAFF
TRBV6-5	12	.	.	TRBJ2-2	TGTGCCGCCAGGACGGGCACCGGGGAGCTGTTTTTT	CAARTGTGELFF
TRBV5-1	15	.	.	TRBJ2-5	TGCGCCAGCAGCTGGGCCGGGCCCCAGCGGGAGACCCAGTACTTC	CASSWAGPQRETQYF
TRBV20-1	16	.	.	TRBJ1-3	TGCAGTGCTAGTACGACCCCGGGGGTGGGCGGAAACACCATATATTTT	CSASTTPGVGGNTIYF
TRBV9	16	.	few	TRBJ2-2	TGTGCCAGCAGCGTAGAGGGCAGATCGAACACCGGGGAGCTGTTTTTT	CASSVEGRSNTGELFF
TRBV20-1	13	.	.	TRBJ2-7	TGCAGTGCTGGTCCCGACCCTTCCCTCGAGCAGTACTTC	CSAGPDPSLEQYF
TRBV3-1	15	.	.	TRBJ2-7	TGTGCCAGCAGCCAAGTAGGGGCAGGGGTAAACGAGCAGTACTTC	CASSQVGAGVNEQYF
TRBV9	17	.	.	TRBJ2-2	TGTGCCAGCAGCGTAGAGGGGGGAAGCGCGAACACCGGGGAGCTGTTTTTT	CASSVEGGSANTGELFF
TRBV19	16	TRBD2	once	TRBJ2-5	TGTGCCAGTAGTCTCGGCAGCGGGAGAGTGAGAGAGACCCAGTACTTC	CASSLGSGRVRETQYF
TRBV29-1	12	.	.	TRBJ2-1	TGCAGCGTTGCTTGGAGGTTCGGTGAGCAGTTCTTC	CSVAWRFGEQFF
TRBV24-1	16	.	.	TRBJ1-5	TGTGCCACCAGTGATTTGCGGATAGGGTCGGGTCAGCCCCAGCATTTT	CATSDLRIGSGQPQHF
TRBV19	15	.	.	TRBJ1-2	TGTGCCAGTAAATCCGACCTGTCCCTGTGGGATGGCTACACCTTC	CASKSDLSLWDGYTF
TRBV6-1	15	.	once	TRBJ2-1	TGTGCCAGCAGTGAAGCCCGGGGGAGACACAATGAGCAGTTCTTC	CASSEARGRHNEQFF
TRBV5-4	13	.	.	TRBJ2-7	TGTGCCAGCAGCTTGGGACCCGCCCCAGAGCAGTACTTC	CASSLGPAPEQYF
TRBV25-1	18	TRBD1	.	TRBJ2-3	TGTGCCAGCGGGGAGACCGGGACAGGGGAATCTAGCACAGATACGCAGTATTTT	CASGETGTGESSTDTQYF
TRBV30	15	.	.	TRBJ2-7	TGTGCCTGGACCTACCAGGGGCGCATCGTCCACGAGCAGTACTTC	CAWTYQGRIVHEQYF
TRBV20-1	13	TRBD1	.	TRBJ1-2	TGCAGTGCAACCGGGACAGCCAACTATGGCTACACCTTC	CSATGTANYGYTF
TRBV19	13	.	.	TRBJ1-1	TGTGCCAGTAGTATTCGGGAAGCCACTGAAGCTTTCTTT	CASSIREATEAFF
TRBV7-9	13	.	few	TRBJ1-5	TGTGCCAGCAGCCCTACGGCGGGACAGCCCCAGCATTTT	CASSPTAGQPQHF
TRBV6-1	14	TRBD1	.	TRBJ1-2	TGTGCCACGATGGACAGGGCTCTTAACTATGGCTACACCTTC	CATMDRALNYGYTF
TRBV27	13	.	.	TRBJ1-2	TGTGCCAGCAGTACCCGAGAATACTATGGCTACACCTTC	CASSTREYYGYTF
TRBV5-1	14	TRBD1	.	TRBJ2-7	TGCGCCAGCAGCTCCGGGACAGGTTCATCCGAGCAGTACTTC	CASSSGTGSSEQYF
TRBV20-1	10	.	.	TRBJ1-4	TGCAGTGCTTCGGTTGGGAAACTGTTTTTT	CSASVGKLFF
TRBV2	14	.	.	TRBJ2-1	TGTGCCAGCACTCGAAAGGGGGGAGGCGATGAGCAGTTCTTC	CASTRKGGGDEQFF
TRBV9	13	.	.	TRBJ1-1	TGTGCCAGCAGCGTAGCTGGGAACACTGAAGCTTTCTTT	CASSVAGNTEAFF
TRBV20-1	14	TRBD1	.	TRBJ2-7	TGCAGTGCTGCCAGGGGGCAGTTCCCCGACGAGCAGTACTTC	CSAARGQFPDEQYF
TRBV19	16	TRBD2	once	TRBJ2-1	TGTGCCAGTAGTATTGGCAGACTAGCGGGGTACAATGAGCAGTTCTTC	CASSIGRLAGYNEQFF